The 22 T cell receptor beta chains given below trace back to one sample, sequenced in a study of blood T cell repertoires in COVID-19. Method: immunoSEQ multiplex PCR; TCRdb's copy keeps in-frame clones and lacks some. The table includes approximately 410,000 clones, roughly 89% detected once. The sequencing sample was made of peripheral blood. These receptors all come from a woman in her 30s with active or convalescent COVID-19.

The V and J genes are TRBV4-1 and TRBJ1-5; TRBD1 aligns across 7 bases. The CDR3 consists of 15 residues. Trimming removed 3 bases from V and 5 bases from J; junction bases left unmatched: 7. Germline CDR1 is MGHRA and CDR2 is YSYEKL. CDR3 region: CASSHQQGLDQPQHF. The CDR3 DNA is TGCGCCAGCAGCCATCAACAGGGGCTCGATCAGCCCCAGCATTTT.

This chain joins TRBV5-4 and TRBJ2-5; D unclear. The CDR3 is 12 residues long. The V and J ends lost 4 bases and 4 bases respectively, with 8 bases between them. Germline loops: CDR1 SGHNT, CDR2 YYREEE (reference sequence). The CDR3 here is CASSLGAETQYF. The CDR3 region has the DNA TGTGCCAGCAGCCTCGGAGCAGAGACCCAGTACTTC.

This rearrangement joins TRBV5-1 to TRBJ2-3; 10 bases match TRBD2. The V gene's germline CDR1 is SGHRS and CDR2 YFSETQ. V was pared by 3 bases and J by 5 bases, with 15 bases of the junction left unmatched. CDR3 length: 18 residues. The CDR3 DNA is TGCGCCAGCAGCTCTCCAGCGGGAGGGAGGTTTTTAGGAGATACGCAGTATTTT. Translating gives CASSSPAGGRFLGDTQYF.

This rearrangement joins TRBV6-5 to TRBJ1-2, with 7 bases that match TRBD1. Unmatched junction bases numbered 14, after V lost 5 bases and J lost 8 bases. In germline, CDR1 is MNHEY, CDR2 SVGAGI. This CDR3 spans 15 amino acids. In nucleotides, the CDR3 is TGTGCCAGCAGTCCCGCCGACAGGGCCTCCGCGGGCTACACCTTC. Translation: CASSPADRASAGYTF.

The V gene is TRBV9, the J gene TRBJ1-4; 9 bases line up with TRBD1. V shed 3 bases and J 0 bases; nucleotides not matched to a gene: 18. CDR3 length: 21 residues. Germline V CDR1 and CDR2: SGDLS, YYNGEE. DNA of the CDR3: TGTGCCAGCAGCGCCAACCCACAGGGGGCTAATGCCCTAGCAACTAATGAAAAACTGTTTTTT. Translating gives CASSANPQGANALATNEKLFF. The whole variable domain, remainder taken from reference TRBV9 and TRBJ1-4, is DSGVTQTPKHLITATGQRVTLRCSPRSGDLSVYWYQQSLDQGLQFLIQYYNGEERAKGNILERFSAQQFPDLHSELNLSSLELGDSALYFCASSANPQGANALATNEKLFFGSGTQLSVL.

The chain couples TRBV3-1 (or the pseudogene TRBV3-2) to TRBJ1-6; no clear D gene. Germline lookup yields CDR1 LGHDT and CDR2 YNNKEL (reference sequence). Trimming took off 2 bases at V and 0 bases at J, with 14 bases between the two ends. This CDR3 is 18 amino acids long. Here the CDR3 reads CASSQRVRGSSYNSPLHF. CDR3 nucleotide sequence: TGTGCCAGCAGCCAACGTGTAAGAGGGAGCTCCTATAATTCACCCCTCCACTTT.

V gene TRBV19 combines with J gene TRBJ1-5; 9 nucleotides line up with TRBD1. Trimming cost V 7 bases and J 7 bases; bases outside gene matches: 11. Germline values: CDR1 LNHDA, CDR2 SQIVND (reference sequence). CDR3 size: 15 residues. CDR3 DNA: TGTGCCAGTAACCCGGGGACAGGGACGGAACAGCCCCAGCATTTT. This gives the protein CASNPGTGTEQPQHF. The complete variable domain, with remaining parts taken from reference TRBV19 and TRBJ1-5, reads DGGITQSPKYLFRKEGQNVTLSCEQNLNHDAMYWYRQDPGQGLRLIYYSQIVNDFQKGDIAEGYSVSREKKESFPLTVTSAQKNPTAFYLCASNPGTGTEQPQHFGDGTRLSIL.

The chain joins TRBV27 to TRBJ2-7, with D maybe TRBD2 (7 bases). In germline, CDR1 is MNHEY, CDR2 SMNVEV (reference sequence). V was cut by 1 base and J by 5 bases, with 12 bases left in between. The CDR3 is 14 amino acids. CDR3 in amino acids: CASSLYGGADEQYF. The DNA of the CDR3 is TGTGCCAGCAGTTTATATGGGGGGGCAGACGAGCAGTACTTC.

V gene TRBV11-1 combines with J gene TRBJ1-2; D not resolved. This CDR3 has 14 residues. Germline V lookup: CDR1 SGHAT, CDR2 FQDESV (reference sequence). V lost 4 bases and J 4 bases, leaving 13 bases between the germline ends. CDR3 DNA: TGTGCCAGCAGCTCCGAGGAATCGGCCTATGGCTACACCTTC. Protein product: CASSSEESAYGYTF.

The chain recombines TRBV2 with TRBJ1-3, with D possibly TRBD1 on 5 matching bases. This CDR3 is built from 13 residues. V lost 4 bases and J lost 4, with 8 bases in between. The V gene's germline CDR1 is SNHLY and CDR2 FYNNEI. The CDR3 nucleotides are TGTGCCAGCAGTGGGTACAGGGGAAACACCATATATTTT. It codes for CASSGYRGNTIYF.

J is TRBJ1-1 and V is TRBV7-9; tentatively, D is TRBD1 (6 bases). The CDR3 loop spans 14 amino acids. The V gene's germline CDR1 is SEHNR and CDR2 FQNEAQ (reference sequence). Deletions cut 5 bases from V and 3 bases from J, with 13 bases between. CDR3 nucleotide sequence: TGTGCCAGCAGCCCTCAGACAGGCCACACTGAAGCTTTCTTT. Protein sequence: CASSPQTGHTEAFF. The full variable domain, rest sourced from reference TRBV7-9 and TRBJ1-1, is DTGVSQNPRHKITKRGQNVTFRCDPISEHNRLYWYRQTLGQGPEFLTYFQNEAQLEKSRLLSDRFSAERPKGSFSTLEIQRTEQGDSAMYLCASSPQTGHTEAFFGQGTRLTVV.

This sequence joins TRBV18 and TRBJ2-7; TRBD2 matches 13 bases. This CDR3 has 16 residues. The V segment lost 6 bases and the J segment 2 bases; nucleotides outside the gene matches: 7. Looked up from germline, CDR1 is KGHSH and CDR2 is LQKENI. CDR3 loop: CASSPGLAGPPYEQYF. The CDR3 bases are TGTGCCAGCTCCCCGGGACTAGCGGGGCCGCCCTACGAGCAGTACTTC.

V gene TRBV5-4 combines with J gene TRBJ2-7; D perhaps matches TRBD1 (6 bases). Germline lookup yields CDR1 SGHNT and CDR2 YYREEE (reference sequence). V was shortened by 7 bases and J by 3 bases, with 11 bases between the two germline ends. This CDR3 is 12 amino acids long. CDR3 in amino acids: CASGRDNYEQYF. The CDR3 DNA follows: TGTGCCAGCGGACGGGACAACTACGAGCAGTACTTC.

V usage is TRBV2 and J usage is TRBJ1-3; TRBD1 matches 9 bases. The junction had 10 bases not matched to a gene; V was cut back by 5 bases and J by 2 bases. The CDR3 totals 17 residues. The germline V gene encodes CDR1 SNHLY and CDR2 FYNNEI. The CDR3 spells CASSTVKTGGPGNTIYF. The CDR3 bases are TGTGCCAGCAGTACCGTTAAAACAGGGGGCCCTGGAAACACCATATATTTT.

Points on this clone: This sample includes further DNA sequences coding for the same CDR3. The rearrangement joins TRBV28 to TRBJ1-3; D call uncertain. CDR3 size: 14 residues. Germline V gives CDR1 MDHEN, CDR2 SYDVKM. V was cut by 1 base and J by 0 bases, with 4 bases left in between. The CDR3 DNA sequence: TGTGCCAGCAGTTTATCAGGCTCTGGAAACACCATATATTTT. Its translation: CASSLSGSGNTIYF.

The genes are TRBV5-5 and TRBJ2-7; 7 bases fit TRBD2. Germline V gives CDR1 SGHKS, CDR2 YYEKEE (reference sequence). CDR3 length: 16 amino acids. The trim removed 5 bases at V and 9 bases at J, leaving 20 bases unmatched. This chain's CDR3 is CASRREWEGTGVGQYF. As DNA, the CDR3 is TGTGCCAGCAGGAGAGAATGGGAGGGCACCGGAGTTGGGCAGTACTTC.

V is TRBV4-2 and J is TRBJ2-7; the match to TRBD1 covers 9 bases. Per the germline V gene, CDR1 is LGHNA and CDR2 is YNFKEQ. CDR3 size: 15 residues. V shed 3 bases, J shed 3 bases, and the junction held 6 bases outside the gene matches. CDR3 region: CASSQGTGLYYEQYF. The CDR3, as DNA: TGTGCCAGCAGCCAGGGGACAGGGCTTTACTACGAGCAGTACTTC.

With respect to this clone: Other DNA sequences in this sample translate to the same CDR3. The chain has TRBV19 and TRBJ1-5, with 8 bases lining up with TRBD1. Germline lookup yields CDR1 LNHDA and CDR2 SQIVND (reference sequence). V shed 8 bases and J 4 bases; nucleotides not matched to a gene: 4. The CDR3 contains 13 residues. For the CDR3, the DNA is TGTGCCAGTTCTGGGACAGGTAATCAGCCCCAGCATTTT. Its protein product is CASSGTGNQPQHF.

V gene TRBV6-5 combines with J gene TRBJ1-4; maybe TRBD1 (5 bases). In germline, CDR1 is MNHEY, CDR2 SVGAGI. With 5 bases removed from V and 8 bases from J, the gap between germline ends came to 18 bases. The CDR3 has 15 residues. CDR3 sequence (DNA): TGTGCCAGCAGTCCACTCGCCAGGGAACAGGAAAAACTGTTTTTT. It codes for CASSPLAREQEKLFF.

The V call is TRBV6-2 or TRBV6-3, the J call TRBJ2-2; 7 nucleotides agree with TRBD2. The J segment lost 1 base and the V segment lost 4 bases, leaving 3 bases of the junction unmatched. Germline assignment: CDR1 MNHEY and CDR2 SVGEGT. This CDR3 spans 15 amino acids. This chain's CDR3 is CASSWREMNTGELFF. The CDR3 region has the DNA TGTGCCAGCAGTTGGCGGGAGATGAACACCGGGGAGCTGTTTTTT.

This clone was recorded only once. J is TRBJ2-7 and V is TRBV28; 7 nucleotides agree with TRBD2. V lost 4 bases, J lost 4 bases, and 22 bases stayed unmatched. The CDR3 spans 19 residues. Germline values: CDR1 MDHEN, CDR2 SYDVKM. CDR3 nucleotides: TGTGCCAGCAGTTCGACTCATATTACCCTCGGACTAGTCGCGTACGAGCAGTACTTC. Protein product: CASSSTHITLGLVAYEQYF.

This clone was observed a handful of times. The rearrangement links TRBV7-9 to TRBJ2-7, with D perhaps matching TRBD1 (6 bases). Germline lookup yields CDR1 SEHNR and CDR2 FQNEAQ (reference sequence). Trimming shortened V by 2 bases and J by 1 base, and 12 bases separated the two germline ends. This CDR3 region has 15 residues. The CDR3 bases are TGTGCCAGCAGCTTACCTCTGGGGGCGTCCTACGAGCAGTACTTC. Amino acid sequence: CASSLPLGASYEQYF.